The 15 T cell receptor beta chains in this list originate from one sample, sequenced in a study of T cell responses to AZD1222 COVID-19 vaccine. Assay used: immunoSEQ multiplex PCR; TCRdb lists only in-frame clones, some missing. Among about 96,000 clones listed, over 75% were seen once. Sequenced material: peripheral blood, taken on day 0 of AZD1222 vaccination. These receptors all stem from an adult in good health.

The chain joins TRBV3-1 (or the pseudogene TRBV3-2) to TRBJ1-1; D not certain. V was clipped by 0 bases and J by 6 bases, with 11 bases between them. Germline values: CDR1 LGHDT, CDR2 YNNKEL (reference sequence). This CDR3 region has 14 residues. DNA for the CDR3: TGTGCCAGCAGCCAAGAGATGATCCACCCTGAAGCTTTCTTT. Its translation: CASSQEMIHPEAFF.

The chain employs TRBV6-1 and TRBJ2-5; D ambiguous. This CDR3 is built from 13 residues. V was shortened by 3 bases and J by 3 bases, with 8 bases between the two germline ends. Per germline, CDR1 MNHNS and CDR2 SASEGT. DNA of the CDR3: TGTGCCAGCAGTGAGGTTTTTAAAGAGACCCAGTACTTC. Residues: CASSEVFKETQYF.

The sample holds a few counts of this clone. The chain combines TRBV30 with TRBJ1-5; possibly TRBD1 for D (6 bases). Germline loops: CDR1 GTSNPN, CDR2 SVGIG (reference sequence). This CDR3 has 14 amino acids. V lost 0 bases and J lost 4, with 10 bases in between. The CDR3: CAWSVLQGNQPQHF. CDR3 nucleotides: TGTGCCTGGAGTGTACTCCAGGGGAATCAGCCCCAGCATTTT.

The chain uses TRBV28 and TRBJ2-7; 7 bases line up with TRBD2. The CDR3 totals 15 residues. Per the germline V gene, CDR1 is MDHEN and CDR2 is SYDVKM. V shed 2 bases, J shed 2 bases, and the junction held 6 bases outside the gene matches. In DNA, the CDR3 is TGTGCCAGCAGTTTAGCGCTAGCGGCCGCCTACGAGCAGTACTTC. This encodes CASSLALAAAYEQYF.

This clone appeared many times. Here the CDR3 DNA reads TGTGCCAGTAGTGTCTCAAGTGGCTACTACGAGCAGTACTTC. Translating it yields CASSVSSGYYEQYF. This chain joins TRBV19 and TRBJ2-7; D is undetermined. Germline CDR1 reads LNHDA; CDR2 reads SQIVND (reference sequence). Trimming removed 5 bases from V and 3 bases from J, with 14 bases in between. The CDR3 has 14 residues.

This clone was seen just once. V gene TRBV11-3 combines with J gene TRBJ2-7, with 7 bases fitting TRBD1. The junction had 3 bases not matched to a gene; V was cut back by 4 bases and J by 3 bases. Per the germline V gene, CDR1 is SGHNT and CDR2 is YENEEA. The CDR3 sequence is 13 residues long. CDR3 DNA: TGTGCCAGCAGCTACAACAGGGGCTACGAGCAGTACTTC. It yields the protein CASSYNRGYEQYF. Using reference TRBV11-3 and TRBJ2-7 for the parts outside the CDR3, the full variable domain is EAGVVQSPRYKIIEKKQPVAFWCNPISGHNTLYWYLQNLGQGPELLIRYENEEAVDDSQLPKDRFSAERLKGVDSTLKIQPAELGDSAVYLCASSYNRGYEQYFGPGTRLTVT.

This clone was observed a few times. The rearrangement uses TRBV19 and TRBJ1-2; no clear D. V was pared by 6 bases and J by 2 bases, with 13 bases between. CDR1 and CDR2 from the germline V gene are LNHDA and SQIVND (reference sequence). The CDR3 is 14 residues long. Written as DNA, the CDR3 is TGTGCCAGTAGCTCGGACTATTTCAACTATGGCTACACCTTC. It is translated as CASSSDYFNYGYTF.

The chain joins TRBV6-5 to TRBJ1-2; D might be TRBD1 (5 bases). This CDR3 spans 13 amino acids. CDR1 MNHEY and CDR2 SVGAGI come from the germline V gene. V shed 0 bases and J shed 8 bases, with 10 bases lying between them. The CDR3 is CASSYSTAWGYTF. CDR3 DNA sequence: TGTGCCAGCAGTTACTCGACAGCCTGGGGCTACACCTTC.

The CDR3 coding sequence is TGTGCCAGCAAACCCGGACAGGGACAAACCTACGAGCAGTACTTC. Translation: CASKPGQGQTYEQYF. The V and J genes are TRBV6-5 and TRBJ2-7; TRBD1 matches 8 bases. The CDR3 runs to 15 residues. In germline, CDR1 is MNHEY, CDR2 SVGAGI. J was trimmed by 2 bases and V by 7 bases; bases with no gene match: 10.

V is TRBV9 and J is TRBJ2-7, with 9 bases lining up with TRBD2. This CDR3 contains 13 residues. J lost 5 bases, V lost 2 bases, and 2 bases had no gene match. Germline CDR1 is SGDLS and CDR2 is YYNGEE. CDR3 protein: CASSVGTSHEQYF. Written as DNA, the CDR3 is TGTGCCAGCAGCGTCGGGACTAGCCACGAGCAGTACTTC.

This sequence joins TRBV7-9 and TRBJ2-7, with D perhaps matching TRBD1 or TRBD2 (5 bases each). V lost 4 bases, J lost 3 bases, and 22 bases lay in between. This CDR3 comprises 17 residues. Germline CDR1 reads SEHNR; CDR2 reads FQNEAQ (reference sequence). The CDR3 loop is CASSSGASAGSYYEQYF. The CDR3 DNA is TGTGCCAGCAGCTCCGGGGCGTCGGCAGGGTCGTACTACGAGCAGTACTTC.

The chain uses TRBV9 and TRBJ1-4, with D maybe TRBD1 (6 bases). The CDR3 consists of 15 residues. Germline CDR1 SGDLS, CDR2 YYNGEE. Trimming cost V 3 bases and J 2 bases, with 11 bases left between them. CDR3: CASSGTGSTNEKLFF. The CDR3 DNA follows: TGTGCCAGCAGCGGAACAGGGTCGACTAATGAAAAACTGTTTTTT.

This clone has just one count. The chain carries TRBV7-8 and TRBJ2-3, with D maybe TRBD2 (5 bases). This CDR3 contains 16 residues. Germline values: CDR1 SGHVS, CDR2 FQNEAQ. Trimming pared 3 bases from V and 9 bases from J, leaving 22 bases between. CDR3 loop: CASSFDPTTLVQTQYF. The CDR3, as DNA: TGTGCCAGCAGCTTTGACCCCACTACACTAGTTCAGACGCAGTATTTT.

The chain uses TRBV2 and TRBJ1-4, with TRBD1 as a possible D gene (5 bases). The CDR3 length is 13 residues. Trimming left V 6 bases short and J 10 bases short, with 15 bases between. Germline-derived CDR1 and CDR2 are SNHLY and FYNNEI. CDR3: CASRPEGTAKLFF. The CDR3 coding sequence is TGTGCCAGCAGGCCGGAGGGGACGGCAAAACTGTTTTTT.

The CDR3 region is CASSTQSTDTQYF. The CDR3, as DNA: TGTGCCAGTAGTACCCAGTCCACAGATACGCAGTATTTT. The chain carries TRBV19 and TRBJ2-3; D gene ambiguous. CDR1 is LNHDA, CDR2 SQIVND, per germline (reference sequence). The CDR3 runs to 13 residues. The germline V and J ends were trimmed by 4 bases and 2 bases, with 7 bases remaining between them.